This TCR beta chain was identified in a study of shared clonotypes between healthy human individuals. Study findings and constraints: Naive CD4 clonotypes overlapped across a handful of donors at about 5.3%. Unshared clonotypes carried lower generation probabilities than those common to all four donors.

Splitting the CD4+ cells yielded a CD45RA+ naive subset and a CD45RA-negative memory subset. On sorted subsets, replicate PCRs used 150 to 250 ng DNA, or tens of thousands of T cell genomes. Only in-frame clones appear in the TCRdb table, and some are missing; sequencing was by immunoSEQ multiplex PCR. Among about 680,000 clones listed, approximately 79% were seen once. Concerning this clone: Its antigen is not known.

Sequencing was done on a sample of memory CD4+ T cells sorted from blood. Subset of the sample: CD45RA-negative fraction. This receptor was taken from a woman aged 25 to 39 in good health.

CDR3 in DNA: TGCGCCAGCAGTGGGCAGGGGGTAACTGAAGCTTTCTTT. This translates into CASSGQGVTEAFF. The V and J genes are TRBV5-1 and TRBJ1-1, with 7 bases fitting TRBD1. The J segment lost 5 bases and the V segment lost 5 bases, leaving 6 bases of the junction unmatched. CDR3 length: 13 residues. Germline loops: CDR1 SGHRS, CDR2 YFSETQ.